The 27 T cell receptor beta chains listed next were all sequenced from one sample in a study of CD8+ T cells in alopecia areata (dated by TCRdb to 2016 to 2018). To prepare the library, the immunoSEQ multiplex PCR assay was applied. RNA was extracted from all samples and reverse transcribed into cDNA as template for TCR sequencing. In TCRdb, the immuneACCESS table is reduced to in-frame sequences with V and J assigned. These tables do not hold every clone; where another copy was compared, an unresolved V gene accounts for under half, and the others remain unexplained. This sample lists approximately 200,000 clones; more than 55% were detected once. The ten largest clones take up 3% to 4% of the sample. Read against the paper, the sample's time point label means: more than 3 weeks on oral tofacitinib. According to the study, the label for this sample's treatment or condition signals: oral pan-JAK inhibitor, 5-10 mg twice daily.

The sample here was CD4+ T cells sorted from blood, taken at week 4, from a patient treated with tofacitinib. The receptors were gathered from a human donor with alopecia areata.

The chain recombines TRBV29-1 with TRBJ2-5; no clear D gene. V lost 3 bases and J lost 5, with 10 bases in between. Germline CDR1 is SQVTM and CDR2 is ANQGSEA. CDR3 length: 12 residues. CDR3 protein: CSVEGLSETQYF. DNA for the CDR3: TGCAGCGTTGAGGGTTTGAGCGAGACCCAGTACTTC.

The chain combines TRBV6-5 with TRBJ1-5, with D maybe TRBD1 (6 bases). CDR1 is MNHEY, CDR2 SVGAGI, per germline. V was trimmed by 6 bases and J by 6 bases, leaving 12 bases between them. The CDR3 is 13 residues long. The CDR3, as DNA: TGTGCCAGCAGCGGGGGGCCGGGTCAGCCCCAGCATTTT. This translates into CASSGGPGQPQHF.

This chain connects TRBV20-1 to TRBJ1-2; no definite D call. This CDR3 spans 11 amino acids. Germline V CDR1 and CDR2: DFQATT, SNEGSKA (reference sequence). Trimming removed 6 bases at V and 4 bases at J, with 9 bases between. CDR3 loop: CSAAGRYGYTF. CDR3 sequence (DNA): TGCAGTGCCGCGGGCCGCTATGGCTACACCTTC.

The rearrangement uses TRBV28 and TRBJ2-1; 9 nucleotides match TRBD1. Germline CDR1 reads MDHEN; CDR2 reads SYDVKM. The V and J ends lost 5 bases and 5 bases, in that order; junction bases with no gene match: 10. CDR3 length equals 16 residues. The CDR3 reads CASSGSPGTGHNEQFF. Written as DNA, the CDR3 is TGTGCCAGCAGTGGTTCACCCGGGACAGGGCACAATGAGCAGTTCTTC.

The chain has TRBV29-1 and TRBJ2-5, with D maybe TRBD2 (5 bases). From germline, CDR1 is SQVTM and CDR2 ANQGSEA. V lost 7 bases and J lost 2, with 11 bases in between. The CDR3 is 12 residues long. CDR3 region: CSAGRGQETQYF. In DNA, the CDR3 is TGCAGCGCGGGCCGGGGTCAAGAGACCCAGTACTTC.

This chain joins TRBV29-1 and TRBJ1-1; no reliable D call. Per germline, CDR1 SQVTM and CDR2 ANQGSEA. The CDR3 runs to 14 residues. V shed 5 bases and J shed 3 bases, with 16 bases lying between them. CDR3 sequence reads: CSVKMQVKDTEAFF. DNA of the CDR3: TGCAGCGTTAAAATGCAGGTGAAGGACACTGAAGCTTTCTTT.

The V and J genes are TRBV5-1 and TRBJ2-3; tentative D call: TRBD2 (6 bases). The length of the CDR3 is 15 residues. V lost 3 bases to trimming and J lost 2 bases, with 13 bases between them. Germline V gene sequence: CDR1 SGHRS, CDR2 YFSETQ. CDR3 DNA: TGCGCCAGCAGCTCGGACGGCGGGAACACAGATACGCAGTATTTT. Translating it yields CASSSDGGNTDTQYF.

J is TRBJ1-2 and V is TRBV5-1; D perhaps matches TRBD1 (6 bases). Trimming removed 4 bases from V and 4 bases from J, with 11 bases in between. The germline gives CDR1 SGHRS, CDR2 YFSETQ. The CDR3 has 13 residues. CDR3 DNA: TGCGCCAGCAGCCGAACAGGGAGCTATGGCTACACCTTC. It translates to CASSRTGSYGYTF.

In DNA form, the CDR3 reads TGTGCCAGCAGCCCCAGTCTCAAACCAGCAGTGCGAGGGGAGACCCAGTACTTC. Residues: CASSPSLKPAVRGETQYF. The chain employs TRBV7-9 and TRBJ2-5, with D perhaps matching TRBD2 (5 bases). Deletions cut 5 bases from V and 5 bases from J, with 27 bases between. The CDR3 runs to 18 residues. CDR1 is SEHNR, CDR2 FQNEAQ, per germline (reference sequence).

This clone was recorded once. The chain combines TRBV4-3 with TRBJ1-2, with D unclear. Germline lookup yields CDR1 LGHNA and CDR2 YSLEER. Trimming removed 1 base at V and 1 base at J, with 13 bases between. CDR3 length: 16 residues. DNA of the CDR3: TGCGCCAGCAGCCAAGTATATGGCCAGAATAACTATGGCTACACCTTC. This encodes CASSQVYGQNNYGYTF.

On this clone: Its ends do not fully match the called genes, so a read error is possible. The CDR3 loop reads CASSLTETSNSPLHF. In nucleotides, the CDR3 is TGTGCTAGCAGCCTCACCGAGACGTCTAATTCACCCCTCCACTTT. This rearrangement joins TRBV7-7 to TRBJ1-6; D is ambiguous. The CDR3 sequence is 15 residues long. Germline lookup yields CDR1 SSHAT and CDR2 FNYEAQ (reference sequence).

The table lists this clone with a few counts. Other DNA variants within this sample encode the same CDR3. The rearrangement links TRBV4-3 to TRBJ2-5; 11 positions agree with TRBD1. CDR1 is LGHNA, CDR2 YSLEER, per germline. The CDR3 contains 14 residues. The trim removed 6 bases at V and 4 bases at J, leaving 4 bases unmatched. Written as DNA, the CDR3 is TGCGCCAGCAGTCGGGACAGGGGGAGAGAGACCCAGTACTTC. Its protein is CASSRDRGRETQYF.

The CDR3 nucleotides are TGTGCCTGTAGCGGATATTACAATGAGCAGTTCTTC. It translates to CACSGYYNEQFF. The chain employs TRBV30 and TRBJ2-1, with a weak D call TRBD2 (6 bases). Germline loops: CDR1 GTSNPN, CDR2 SVGIG (reference sequence). CDR3 length equals 12 residues. Trimming cost V 6 bases and J 4 bases, with 10 bases left between them.

CDR3 sequence: CASSLIVGRMETQYF. Written as DNA, the CDR3 is TGTGCCAGCAGCTTGATCGTGGGAAGAATGGAGACCCAGTACTTC. The chain links TRBV7-9 to TRBJ2-5; D remains unclear. V lost 3 bases and J lost 5, with 16 bases in between. Germline values: CDR1 SEHNR, CDR2 FQNEAQ (reference sequence). There are 15 residues in the CDR3.

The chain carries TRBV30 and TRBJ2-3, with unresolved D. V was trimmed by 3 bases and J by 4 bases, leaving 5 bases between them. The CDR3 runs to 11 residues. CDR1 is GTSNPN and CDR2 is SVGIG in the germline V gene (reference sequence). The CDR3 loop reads CAWRASDTQYF. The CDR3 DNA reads TGTGCCTGGAGAGCCTCAGATACGCAGTATTTT. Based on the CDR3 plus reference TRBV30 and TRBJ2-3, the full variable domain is SQTIHQWPATLVQPVGSPLSLECTVEGTSNPNLYWYRQAAGRGLQLLFYSVGIGQISSEVPQNLSASRPQDRQFILSSKKLLLSDSGFYLCAWRASDTQYFGPGTRLTVL.

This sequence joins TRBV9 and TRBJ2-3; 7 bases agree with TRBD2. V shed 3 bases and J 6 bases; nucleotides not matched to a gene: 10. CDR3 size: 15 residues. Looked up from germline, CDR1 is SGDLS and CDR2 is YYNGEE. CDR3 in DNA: TGTGCCAGCAGCGACCTCGGACTAGTTGGGGATACGCAGTATTTT. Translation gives CASSDLGLVGDTQYF.

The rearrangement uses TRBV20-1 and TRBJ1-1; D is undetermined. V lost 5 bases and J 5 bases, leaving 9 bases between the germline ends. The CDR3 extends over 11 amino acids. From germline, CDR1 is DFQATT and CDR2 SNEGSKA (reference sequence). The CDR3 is CSAGRETEAFF. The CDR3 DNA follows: TGCAGTGCTGGGAGGGAGACTGAAGCTTTCTTT.

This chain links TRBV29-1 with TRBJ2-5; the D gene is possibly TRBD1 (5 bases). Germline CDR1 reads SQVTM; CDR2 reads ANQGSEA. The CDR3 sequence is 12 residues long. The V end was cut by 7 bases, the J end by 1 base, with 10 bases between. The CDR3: CSARTPQETQYF. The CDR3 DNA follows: TGCAGCGCGCGGACACCCCAAGAGACCCAGTACTTC.

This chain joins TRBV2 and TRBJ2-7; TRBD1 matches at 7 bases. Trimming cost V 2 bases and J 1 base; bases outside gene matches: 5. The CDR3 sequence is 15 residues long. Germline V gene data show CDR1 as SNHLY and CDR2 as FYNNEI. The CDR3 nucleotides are TGTGCCAGCAGTGAAAGGACAGGACTTTCCTACGAGCAGTACTTC. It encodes CASSERTGLSYEQYF.

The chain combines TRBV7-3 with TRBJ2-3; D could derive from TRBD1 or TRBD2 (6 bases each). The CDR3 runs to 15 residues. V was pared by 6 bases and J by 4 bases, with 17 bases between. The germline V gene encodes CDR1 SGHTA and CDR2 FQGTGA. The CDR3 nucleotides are TGTGCCAGCAGATCTGGGGGCGGGGAGTCAGATACGCAGTATTTT. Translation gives CASRSGGGESDTQYF.

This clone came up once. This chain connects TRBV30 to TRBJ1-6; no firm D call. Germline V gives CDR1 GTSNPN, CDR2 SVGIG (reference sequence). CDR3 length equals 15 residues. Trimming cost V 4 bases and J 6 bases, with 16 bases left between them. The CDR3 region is CAWTNRRTINSPLHF. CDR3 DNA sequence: TGTGCCTGGACCAACCGACGGACGATTAATTCACCCCTCCACTTT.

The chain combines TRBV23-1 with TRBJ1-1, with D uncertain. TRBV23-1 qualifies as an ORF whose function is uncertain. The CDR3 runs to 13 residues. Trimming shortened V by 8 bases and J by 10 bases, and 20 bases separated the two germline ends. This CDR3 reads CASPNPGPGGAFF. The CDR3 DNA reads TGCGCCAGCCCTAATCCGGGTCCCGGAGGAGCTTTCTTT.

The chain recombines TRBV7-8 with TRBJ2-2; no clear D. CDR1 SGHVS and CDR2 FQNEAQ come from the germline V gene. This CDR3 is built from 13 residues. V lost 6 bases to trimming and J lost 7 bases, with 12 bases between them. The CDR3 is CASSPVWGGELFF. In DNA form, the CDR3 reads TGTGCCAGCAGTCCCGTCTGGGGCGGGGAGCTGTTTTTT.

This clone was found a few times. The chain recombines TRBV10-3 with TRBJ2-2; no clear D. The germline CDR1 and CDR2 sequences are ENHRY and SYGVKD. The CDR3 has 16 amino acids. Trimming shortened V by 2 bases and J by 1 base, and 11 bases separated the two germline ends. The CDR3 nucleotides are TGTGCCATCAGTGAGCTTCTGGACCAGAACACCGGGGAGCTGTTTTTT. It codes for CAISELLDQNTGELFF.

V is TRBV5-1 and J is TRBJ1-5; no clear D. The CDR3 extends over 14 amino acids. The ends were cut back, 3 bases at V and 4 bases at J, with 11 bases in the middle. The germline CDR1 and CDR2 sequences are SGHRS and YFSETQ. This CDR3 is CASSSGLQNQPQHF. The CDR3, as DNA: TGCGCCAGCAGCTCGGGATTGCAGAATCAGCCCCAGCATTTT.

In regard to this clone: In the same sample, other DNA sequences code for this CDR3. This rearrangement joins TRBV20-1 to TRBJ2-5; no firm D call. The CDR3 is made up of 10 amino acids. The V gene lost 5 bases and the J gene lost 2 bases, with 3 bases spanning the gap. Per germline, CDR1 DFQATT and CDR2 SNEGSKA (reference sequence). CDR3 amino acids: CSAEQETQYF. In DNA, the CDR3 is TGCAGTGCTGAGCAAGAGACCCAGTACTTC.

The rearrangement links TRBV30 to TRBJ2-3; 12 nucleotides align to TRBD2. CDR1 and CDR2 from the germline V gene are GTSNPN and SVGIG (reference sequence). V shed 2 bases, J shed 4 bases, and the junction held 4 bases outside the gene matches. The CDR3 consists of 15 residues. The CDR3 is CAWSLSSGGADTQYF. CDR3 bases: TGTGCCTGGAGTCTGTCTAGCGGGGGGGCAGATACGCAGTATTTT.